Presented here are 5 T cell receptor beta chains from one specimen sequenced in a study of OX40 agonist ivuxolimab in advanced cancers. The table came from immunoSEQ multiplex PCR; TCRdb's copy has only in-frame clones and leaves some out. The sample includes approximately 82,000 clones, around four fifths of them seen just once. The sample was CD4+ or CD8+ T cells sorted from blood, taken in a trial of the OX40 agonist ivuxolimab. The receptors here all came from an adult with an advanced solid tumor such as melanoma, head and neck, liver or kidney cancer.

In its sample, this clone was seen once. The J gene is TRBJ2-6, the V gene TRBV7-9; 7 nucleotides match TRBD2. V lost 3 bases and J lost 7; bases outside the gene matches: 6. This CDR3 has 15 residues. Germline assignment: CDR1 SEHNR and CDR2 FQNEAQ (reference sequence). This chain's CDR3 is CASSLSGITANVLTF. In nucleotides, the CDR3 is TGTGCCAGCAGCTTGAGCGGGATTACCGCCAACGTCCTGACTTTC.

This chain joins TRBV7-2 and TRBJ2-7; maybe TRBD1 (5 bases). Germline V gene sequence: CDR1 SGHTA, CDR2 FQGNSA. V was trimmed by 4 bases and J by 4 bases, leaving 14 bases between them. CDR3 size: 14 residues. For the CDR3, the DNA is TGTGCCAGCAGCTCACAGTTGGCAGGGTACGAGCAGTACTTC. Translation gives CASSSQLAGYEQYF.

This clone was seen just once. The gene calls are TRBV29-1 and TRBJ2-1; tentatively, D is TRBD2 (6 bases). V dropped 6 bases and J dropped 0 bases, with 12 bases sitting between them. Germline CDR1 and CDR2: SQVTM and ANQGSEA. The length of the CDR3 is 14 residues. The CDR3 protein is CSVSWRVSYNEQFF. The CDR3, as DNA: TGCAGCGTCTCCTGGAGGGTCTCCTACAATGAGCAGTTCTTC.

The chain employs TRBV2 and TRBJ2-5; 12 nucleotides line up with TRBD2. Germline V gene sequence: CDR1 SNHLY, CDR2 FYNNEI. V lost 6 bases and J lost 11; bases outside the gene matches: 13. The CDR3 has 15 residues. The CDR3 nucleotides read TGTGCCAGCAGCCCACTAGCGGGAGGCGACGGAGAGCAGTACTTC. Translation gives CASSPLAGGDGEQYF.

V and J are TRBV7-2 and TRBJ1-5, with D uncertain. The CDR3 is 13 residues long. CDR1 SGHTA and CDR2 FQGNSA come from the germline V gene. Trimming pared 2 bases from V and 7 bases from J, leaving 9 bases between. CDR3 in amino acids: CASSLSENQPQHF. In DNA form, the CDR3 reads TGTGCCAGCAGCTTATCCGAAAACCAGCCCCAGCATTTT.